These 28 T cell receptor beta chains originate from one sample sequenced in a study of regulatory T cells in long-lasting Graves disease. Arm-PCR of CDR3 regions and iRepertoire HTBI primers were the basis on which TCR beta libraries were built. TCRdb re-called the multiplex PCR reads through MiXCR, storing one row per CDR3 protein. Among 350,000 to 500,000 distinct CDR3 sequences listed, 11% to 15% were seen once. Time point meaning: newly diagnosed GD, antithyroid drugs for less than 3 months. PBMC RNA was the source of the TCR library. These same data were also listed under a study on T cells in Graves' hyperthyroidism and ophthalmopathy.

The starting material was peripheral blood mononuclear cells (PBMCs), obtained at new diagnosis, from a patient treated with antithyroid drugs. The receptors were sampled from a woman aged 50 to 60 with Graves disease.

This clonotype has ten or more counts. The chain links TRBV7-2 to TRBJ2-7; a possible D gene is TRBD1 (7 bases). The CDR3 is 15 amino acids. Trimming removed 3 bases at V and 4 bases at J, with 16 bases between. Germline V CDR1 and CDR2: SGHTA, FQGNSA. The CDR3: CASSLGQGGSYEQYF. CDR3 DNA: TGTGCCAGCAGCTTGGGGCAGGGGGGCAGTTACGAGCAGTACTTC.

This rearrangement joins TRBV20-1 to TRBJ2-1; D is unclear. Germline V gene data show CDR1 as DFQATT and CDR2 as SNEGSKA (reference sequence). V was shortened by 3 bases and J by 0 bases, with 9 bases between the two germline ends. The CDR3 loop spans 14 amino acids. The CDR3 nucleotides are TGCAGTGCTAGCTCTCCTAGCTCCTACAATGAGCAGTTCTTC. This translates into CSASSPSSYNEQFF.

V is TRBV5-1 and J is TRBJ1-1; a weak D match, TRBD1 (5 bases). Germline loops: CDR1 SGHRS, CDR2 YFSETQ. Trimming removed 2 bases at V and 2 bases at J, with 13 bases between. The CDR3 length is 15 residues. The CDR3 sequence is CASSLSQVTNTEAFF. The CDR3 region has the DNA TGCGCCAGCAGCTTATCACAGGTAACAAACACTGAAGCTTTCTTT.

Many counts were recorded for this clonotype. For the CDR3, the DNA is TGTGCCAGCAGCTTACGTTCCAGGAACACTGAAGCTTTCTTT. This translates into CASSLRSRNTEAFF. This chain links TRBV11-2 with TRBJ1-1; D call uncertain. The length of the CDR3 is 14 residues. Per germline, CDR1 SGHAT and CDR2 FQNNGV. Trimming shortened V by 2 bases and J by 1 base, and 8 bases separated the two germline ends.

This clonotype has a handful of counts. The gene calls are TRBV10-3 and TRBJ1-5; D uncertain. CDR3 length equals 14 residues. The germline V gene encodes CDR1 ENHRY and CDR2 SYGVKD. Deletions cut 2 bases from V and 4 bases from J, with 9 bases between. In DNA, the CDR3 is TGTGCCATCAGTGAGCGGCAGGATAATCAGCCCCAGCATTTT. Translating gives CAISERQDNQPQHF.

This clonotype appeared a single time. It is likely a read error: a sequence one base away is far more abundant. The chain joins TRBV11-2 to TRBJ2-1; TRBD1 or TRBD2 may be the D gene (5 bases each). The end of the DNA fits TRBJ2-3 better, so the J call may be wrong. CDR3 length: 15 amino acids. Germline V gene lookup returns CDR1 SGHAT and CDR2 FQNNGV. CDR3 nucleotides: TGTGCCAGCAGCTTATTTGGGGGTAGCACAGATGCGCAGTATTTT. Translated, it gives CASSLFGGSTDAQYF.

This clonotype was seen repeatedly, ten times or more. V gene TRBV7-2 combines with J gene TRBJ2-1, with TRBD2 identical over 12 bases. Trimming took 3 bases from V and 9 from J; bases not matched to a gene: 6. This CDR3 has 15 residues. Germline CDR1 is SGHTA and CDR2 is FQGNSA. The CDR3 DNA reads TGTGCCAGCAGCTTTTCGGCTAGCGGGAGGGGTGAGCAGTTCTTC. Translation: CASSFSASGRGEQFF.

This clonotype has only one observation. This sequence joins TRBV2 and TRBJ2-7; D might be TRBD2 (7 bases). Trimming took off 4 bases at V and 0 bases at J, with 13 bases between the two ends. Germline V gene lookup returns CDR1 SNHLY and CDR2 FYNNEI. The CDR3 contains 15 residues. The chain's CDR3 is CASSGRGALSYEQYF. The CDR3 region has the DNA TGTGCCAGCAGTGGACGGGGGGCCCTCTCCTACGAGCAGTACTTC.

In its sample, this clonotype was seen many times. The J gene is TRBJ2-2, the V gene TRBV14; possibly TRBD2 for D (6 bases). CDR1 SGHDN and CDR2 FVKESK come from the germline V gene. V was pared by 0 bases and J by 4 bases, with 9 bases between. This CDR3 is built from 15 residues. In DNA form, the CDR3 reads TGTGCCAGCAGCCAAGAACGCGGGGCCACCGGGGAGCTGTTTTTT. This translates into CASSQERGATGELFF.

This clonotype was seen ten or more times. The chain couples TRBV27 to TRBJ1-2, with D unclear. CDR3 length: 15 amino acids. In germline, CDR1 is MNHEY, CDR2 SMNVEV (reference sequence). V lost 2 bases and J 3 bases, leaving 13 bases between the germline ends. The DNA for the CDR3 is TGTGCCAGCAGTTTAACCCCAAAGGGTGACTATGGCTACACCTTC. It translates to CASSLTPKGDYGYTF.

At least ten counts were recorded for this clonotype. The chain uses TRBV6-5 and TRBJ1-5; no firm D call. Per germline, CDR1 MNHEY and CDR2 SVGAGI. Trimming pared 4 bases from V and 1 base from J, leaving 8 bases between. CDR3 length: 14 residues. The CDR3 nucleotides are TGTGCCAGCAGTTTCCCGGGGAGCAATCAGCCCCAGCATTTT. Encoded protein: CASSFPGSNQPQHF.

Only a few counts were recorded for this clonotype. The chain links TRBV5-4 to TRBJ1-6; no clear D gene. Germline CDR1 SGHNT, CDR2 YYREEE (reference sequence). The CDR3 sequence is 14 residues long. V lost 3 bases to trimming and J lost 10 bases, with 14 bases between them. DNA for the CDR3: TGTGCCAGCAGCTCCCCAGGCAGCCAGTCACCCCTCCACTTT. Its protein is CASSSPGSQSPLHF.

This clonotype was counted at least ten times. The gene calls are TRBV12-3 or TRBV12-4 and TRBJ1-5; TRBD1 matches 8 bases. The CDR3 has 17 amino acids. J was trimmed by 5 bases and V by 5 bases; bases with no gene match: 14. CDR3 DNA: TGTGCCAGCAGTCCAAACCCCAGGGGGCGCAGTTATCAGCCCCAGCATTTT. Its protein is CASSPNPRGRSYQPQHF.

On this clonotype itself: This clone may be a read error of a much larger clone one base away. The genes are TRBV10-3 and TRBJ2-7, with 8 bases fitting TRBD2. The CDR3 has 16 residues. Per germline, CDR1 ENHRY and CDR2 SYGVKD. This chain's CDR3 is CAISESTREVSYEQCF. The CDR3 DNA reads TGTGCCATCAGTGAGTCGACGCGGGAGGTATCCTACGAGCAGTGCTTC.

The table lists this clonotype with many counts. The CDR3 sequence: CASRQGQTNTGELFF. The CDR3 DNA reads as TGTGCCAGCAGACAGGGACAGACGAACACCGGGGAGCTGTTTTTT. This sequence joins TRBV28 and TRBJ2-2; 7 bases align to TRBD1. Germline loops: CDR1 MDHEN, CDR2 SYDVKM. The ends lost 6 bases at V and 0 bases at J; junction bases unmatched: 4. CDR3 length: 15 residues.

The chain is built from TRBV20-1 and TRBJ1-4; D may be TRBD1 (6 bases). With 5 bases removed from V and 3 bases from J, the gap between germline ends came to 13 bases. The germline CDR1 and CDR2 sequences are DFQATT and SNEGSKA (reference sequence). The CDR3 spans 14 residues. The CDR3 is CSAHQGMANEKLFF. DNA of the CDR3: TGCAGTGCTCACCAGGGGATGGCTAATGAAAAACTGTTTTTT.

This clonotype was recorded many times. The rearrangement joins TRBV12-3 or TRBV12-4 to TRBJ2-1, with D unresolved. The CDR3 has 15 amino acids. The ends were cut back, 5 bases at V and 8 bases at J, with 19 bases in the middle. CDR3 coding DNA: TGTGCCAGCAGTAAATTACCCCTAAGCGTCGATGAGCAGTTCTTC. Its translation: CASSKLPLSVDEQFF.

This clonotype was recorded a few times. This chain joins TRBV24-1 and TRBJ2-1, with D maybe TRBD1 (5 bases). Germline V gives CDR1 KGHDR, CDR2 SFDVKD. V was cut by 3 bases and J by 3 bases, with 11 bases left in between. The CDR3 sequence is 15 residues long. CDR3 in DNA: TGTGCCACCAGTGATCCAGGTAGGGGCTACAATGAGCAGTTCTTC. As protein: CATSDPGRGYNEQFF.

Written as DNA, the CDR3 is TGTGCCAGCAGTTATGCTGTGGGTAGCAATCAGCCCCAGCATTTT. Its translation is CASSYAVGSNQPQHF. The rearrangement links TRBV6-2 or TRBV6-3 to TRBJ1-5; D gene ambiguous. The germline V gene encodes CDR1 MNHEY and CDR2 SVGEGT. V was clipped by 3 bases and J by 0 bases, with 9 bases between them. CDR3 length: 15 residues.

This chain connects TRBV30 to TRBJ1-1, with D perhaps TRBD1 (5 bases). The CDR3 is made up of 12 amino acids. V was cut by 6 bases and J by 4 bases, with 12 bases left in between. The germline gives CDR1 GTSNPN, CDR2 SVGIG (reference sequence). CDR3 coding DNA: TGTGCCTGCCGGGGGGGGAGCACTGAAGCTTTCTTT. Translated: CACRGGSTEAFF.

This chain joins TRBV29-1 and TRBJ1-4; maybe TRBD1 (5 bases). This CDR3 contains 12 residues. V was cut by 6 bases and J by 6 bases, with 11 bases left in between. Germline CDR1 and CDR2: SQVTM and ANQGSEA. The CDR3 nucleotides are TGCAGCGTACCGGGACCGGATGAAAAACTGTTTTTT. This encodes CSVPGPDEKLFF. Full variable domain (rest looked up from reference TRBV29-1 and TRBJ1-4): SAVISQKPSRDICQRGTSLTIQCQVDSQVTMMFWYRQQPGQSLTLIATANQGSEATYESGFVIDKFPISRPNLTFSTLTVSNMSPEDSSIYLCSVPGPDEKLFFGSGTQLSVL.

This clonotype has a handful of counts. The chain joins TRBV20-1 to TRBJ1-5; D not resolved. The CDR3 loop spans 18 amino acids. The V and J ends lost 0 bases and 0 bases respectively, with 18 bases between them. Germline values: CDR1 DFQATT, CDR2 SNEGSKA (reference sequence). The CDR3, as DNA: TGCAGTGCTAGAGATTGGGATGGCAGCAGCTATAGCAATCAGCCCCAGCATTTT. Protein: CSARDWDGSSYSNQPQHF.

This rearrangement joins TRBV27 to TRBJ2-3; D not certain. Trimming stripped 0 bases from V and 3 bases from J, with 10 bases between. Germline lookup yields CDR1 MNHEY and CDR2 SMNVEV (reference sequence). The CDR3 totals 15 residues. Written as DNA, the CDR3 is TGTGCCAGCAGTTTATCGGGGAATCCAACAGATACGCAGTATTTT. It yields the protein CASSLSGNPTDTQYF.

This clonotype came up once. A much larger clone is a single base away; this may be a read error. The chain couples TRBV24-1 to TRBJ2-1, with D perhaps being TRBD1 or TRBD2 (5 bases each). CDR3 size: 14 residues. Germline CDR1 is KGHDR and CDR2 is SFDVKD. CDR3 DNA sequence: TGTACCACCTCCAACACTGAGGGGCGTGATGAGCAGTTCTTC. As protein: CTTSNTEGRDEQFF.

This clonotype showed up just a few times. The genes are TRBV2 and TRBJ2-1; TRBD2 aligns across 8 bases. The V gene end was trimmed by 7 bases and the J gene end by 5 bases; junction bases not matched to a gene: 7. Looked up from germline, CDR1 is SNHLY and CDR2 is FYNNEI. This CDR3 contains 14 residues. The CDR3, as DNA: TGTGCCAGCAATACAGCGGGAGTCAACAATGAGCAGTTCTTC. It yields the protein CASNTAGVNNEQFF.

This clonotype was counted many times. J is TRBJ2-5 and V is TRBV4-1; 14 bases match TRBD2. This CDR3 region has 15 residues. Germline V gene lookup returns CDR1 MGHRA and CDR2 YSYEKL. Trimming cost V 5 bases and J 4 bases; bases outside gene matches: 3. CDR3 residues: CASSDGTSGRETQYF. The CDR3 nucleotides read TGCGCCAGCAGCGACGGGACTAGCGGGAGAGAGACCCAGTACTTC.

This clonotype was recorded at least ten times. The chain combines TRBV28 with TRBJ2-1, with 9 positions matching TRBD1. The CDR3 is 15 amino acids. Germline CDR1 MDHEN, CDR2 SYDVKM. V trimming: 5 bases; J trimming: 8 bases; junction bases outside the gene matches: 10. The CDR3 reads CASSPEQGALYEQFF. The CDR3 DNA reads TGTGCCAGCAGTCCCGAACAGGGGGCTTTGTATGAGCAGTTCTTC.

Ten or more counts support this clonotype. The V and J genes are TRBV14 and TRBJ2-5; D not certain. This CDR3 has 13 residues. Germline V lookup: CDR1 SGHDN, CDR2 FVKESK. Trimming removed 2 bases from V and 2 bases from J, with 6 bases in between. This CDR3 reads CASSQRLQETQYF. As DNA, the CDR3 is TGTGCCAGCAGCCAACGGCTTCAAGAGACCCAGTACTTC.